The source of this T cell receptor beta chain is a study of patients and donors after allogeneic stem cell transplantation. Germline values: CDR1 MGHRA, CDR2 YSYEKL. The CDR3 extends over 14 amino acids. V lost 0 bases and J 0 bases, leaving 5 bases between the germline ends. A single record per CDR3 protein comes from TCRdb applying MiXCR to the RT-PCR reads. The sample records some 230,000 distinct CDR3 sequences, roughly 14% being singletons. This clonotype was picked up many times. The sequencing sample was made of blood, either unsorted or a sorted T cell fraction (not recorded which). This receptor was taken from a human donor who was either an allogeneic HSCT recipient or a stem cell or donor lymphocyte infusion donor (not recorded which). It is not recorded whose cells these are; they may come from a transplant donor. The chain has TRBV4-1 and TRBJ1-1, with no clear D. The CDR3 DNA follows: TGCGCCAGCAGCCAAGATCATCTGAACACTGAAGCTTTCTTT. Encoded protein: CASSQDHLNTEAFF.